The clone carrying this TCR beta chain appeared a few times. The antigen remains unidentified. The data were taken from a study of response to subunit inactivated influenza vaccine. Whole-study findings and limits: The authors suggested that every seasonal influenza vaccination recruits few new T cells.

There are 15 residues in the CDR3. The V and J ends lost 3 bases and 3 bases, in that order; junction bases with no gene match: 3. The germline V gene has CDR1 SGHTA and CDR2 FQGNSA. MiXCR was run by TCRdb on the RT-PCR reads, yielding one entry per CDR3 protein. The table has roughly 700,000 distinct CDR3 sequences, around 14% seen once. This chain links TRBV7-2 with TRBJ2-3, with 10 bases lining up with TRBD2. The TCR originated in a man aged 50 or older who received an inactivated influenza vaccine. Sequences were derived from PBMCs from blood, sampled about 13 days after vaccination. The CDR3 spells CASSFLAGVTDTQYF. The CDR3 DNA reads as TGTGCCAGCAGCTTCCTAGCGGGAGTTACAGATACGCAGTATTTT.